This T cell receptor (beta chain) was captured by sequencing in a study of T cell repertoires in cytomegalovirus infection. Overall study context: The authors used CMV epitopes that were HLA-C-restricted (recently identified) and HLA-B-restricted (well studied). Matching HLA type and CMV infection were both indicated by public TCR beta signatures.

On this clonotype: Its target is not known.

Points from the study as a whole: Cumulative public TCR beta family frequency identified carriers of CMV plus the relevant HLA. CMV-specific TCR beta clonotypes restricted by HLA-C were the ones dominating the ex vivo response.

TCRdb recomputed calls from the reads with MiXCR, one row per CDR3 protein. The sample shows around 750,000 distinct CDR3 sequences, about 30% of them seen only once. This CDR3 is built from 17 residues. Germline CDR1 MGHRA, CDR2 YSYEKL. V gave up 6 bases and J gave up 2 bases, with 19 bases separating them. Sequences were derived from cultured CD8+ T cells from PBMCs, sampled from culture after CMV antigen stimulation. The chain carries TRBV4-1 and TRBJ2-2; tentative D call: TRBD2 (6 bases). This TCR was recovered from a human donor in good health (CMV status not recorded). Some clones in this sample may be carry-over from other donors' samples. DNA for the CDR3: TGCGCCAGCAGACACGGTGAGGAGGGGAAAAACACCGGGGAGCTGTTTTTT. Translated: CASRHGEEGKNTGELFF.